This TCR beta chain stems from a study of OX40 agonist ivuxolimab in advanced cancers. As for the study in general: From 23 to 79 years was the age range, with a mean of 60 years, and around 83% were male. Three patients, one with hepatocellular carcinoma and two with cutaneous melanoma, achieved partial responses. Whole-study results and caveats: Low normalized clonal expansion also occurred in some nonresponding patients.

This clone has only one observation. What it binds is unknown. CDR3 length: 13 residues. Between the trimmed V and J ends, which lost 6 bases and 9 bases, there was a span of 15 bases. Germline CDR1 MNHNY, CDR2 SVGAGI (reference sequence). The data were produced by immunoSEQ multiplex PCR, yet TCRdb's version contains in-frame clones alone and is incomplete. The sample has about 56,000 clones, around 82% seen once; the top ten hold 3.5% to 4.5%. This TCR came from an adult with an advanced solid tumor such as melanoma, head and neck, liver or kidney cancer. The genes are TRBV6-6 and TRBJ2-1; the D is unclear. The specimen was CD4+ or CD8+ T cells sorted from blood, collected in a trial of the OX40 agonist ivuxolimab. CDR3 nucleotide sequence: TGTGCCAGCAGCCGAACCAGACCCACTGAGCAGTTCTTC. This gives the protein CASSRTRPTEQFF.